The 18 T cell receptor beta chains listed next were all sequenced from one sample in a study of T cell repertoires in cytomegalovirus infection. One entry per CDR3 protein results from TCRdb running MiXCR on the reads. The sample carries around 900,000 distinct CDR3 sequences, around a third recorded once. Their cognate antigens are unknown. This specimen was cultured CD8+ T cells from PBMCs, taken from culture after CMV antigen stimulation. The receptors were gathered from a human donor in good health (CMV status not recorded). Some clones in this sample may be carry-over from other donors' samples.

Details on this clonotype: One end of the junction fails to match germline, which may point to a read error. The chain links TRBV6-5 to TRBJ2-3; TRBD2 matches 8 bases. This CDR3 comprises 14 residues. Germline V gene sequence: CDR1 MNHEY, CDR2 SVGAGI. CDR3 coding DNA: TGTGCCAGCAGCCGCGGGGGGCCCACAGATACGCGGTATTTT. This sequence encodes CASSRGGPTDTRYF.

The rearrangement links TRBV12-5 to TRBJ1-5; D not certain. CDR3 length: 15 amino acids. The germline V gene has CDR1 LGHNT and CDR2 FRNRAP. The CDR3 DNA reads TGTGCGTCTAGGGAAGGGTACCCCTTAGGGCAGCCCCAGCATTTT. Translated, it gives CASREGYPLGQPQHF. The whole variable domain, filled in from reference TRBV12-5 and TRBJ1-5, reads DARVTQTPRHKVTEMGQEVTMRCQPILGHNTVFWYRQTMMQGLELLAYFRNRAPLDDSGMPKDRFSAEMPDATLATLKIQPSEPRDSAVYFCASREGYPLGQPQHFGDGTRLSIL.

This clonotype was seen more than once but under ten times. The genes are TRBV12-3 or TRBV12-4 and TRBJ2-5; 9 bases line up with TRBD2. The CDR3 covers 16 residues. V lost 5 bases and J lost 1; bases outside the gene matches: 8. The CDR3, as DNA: TGTGCCAGCAGTCCGAGGCTAGCGGGGATCCAAGAGACCCAGTACTTC. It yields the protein CASSPRLAGIQETQYF.

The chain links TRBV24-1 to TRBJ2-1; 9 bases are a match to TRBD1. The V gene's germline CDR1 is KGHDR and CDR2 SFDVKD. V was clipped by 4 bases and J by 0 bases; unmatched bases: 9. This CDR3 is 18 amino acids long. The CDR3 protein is CATSDYYRGPHSYNEQFF. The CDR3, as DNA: TGTGCCACCAGTGACTATTACAGGGGGCCGCACTCCTACAATGAGCAGTTCTTC.

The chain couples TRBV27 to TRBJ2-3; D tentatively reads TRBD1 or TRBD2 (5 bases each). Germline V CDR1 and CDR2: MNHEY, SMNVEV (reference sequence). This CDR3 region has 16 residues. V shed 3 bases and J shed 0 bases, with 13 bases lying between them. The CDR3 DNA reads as TGTGCCAGCAGTTTCCCTATTGGGGGTAGCACAGATACGCAGTATTTT. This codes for CASSFPIGGSTDTQYF.

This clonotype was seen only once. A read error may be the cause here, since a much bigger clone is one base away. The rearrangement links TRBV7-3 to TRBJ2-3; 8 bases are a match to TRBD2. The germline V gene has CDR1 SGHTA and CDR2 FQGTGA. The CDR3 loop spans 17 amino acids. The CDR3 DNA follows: TGTGCCAGCAGCTTAACGGAGCGGGGGTTCCTCACAGATTCGCAGTATTTT. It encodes CASSLTERGFLTDSQYF.

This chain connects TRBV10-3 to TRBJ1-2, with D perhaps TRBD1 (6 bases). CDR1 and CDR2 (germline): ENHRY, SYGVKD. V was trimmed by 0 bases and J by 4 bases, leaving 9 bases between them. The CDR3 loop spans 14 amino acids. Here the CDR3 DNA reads TGTGCCATCAGTGAGTCGGGGGACATCTATGGCTACACCTTC. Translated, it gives CAISESGDIYGYTF.

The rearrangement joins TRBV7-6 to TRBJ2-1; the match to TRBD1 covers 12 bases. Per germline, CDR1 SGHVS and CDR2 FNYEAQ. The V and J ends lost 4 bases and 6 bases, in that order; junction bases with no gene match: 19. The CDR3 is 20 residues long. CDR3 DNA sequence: TGTGCCAGCAGCTCGATAGACCCTGGGACAGGGGGCCACTCTTTCAATGAGCAGTTCTTC. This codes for CASSSIDPGTGGHSFNEQFF.

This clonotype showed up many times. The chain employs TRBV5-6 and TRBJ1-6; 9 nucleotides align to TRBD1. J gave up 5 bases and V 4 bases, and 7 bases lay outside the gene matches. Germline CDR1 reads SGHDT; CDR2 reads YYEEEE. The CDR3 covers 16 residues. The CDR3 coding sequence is TGTGCCAGCAGCATCATCCGGGACAGGGATAATTCACCCCTCCACTTT. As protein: CASSIIRDRDNSPLHF. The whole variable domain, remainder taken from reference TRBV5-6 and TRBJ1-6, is DAGVTQSPTHLIKTRGQQVTLRCSPKSGHDTVSWYQQALGQGPQFIFQYYEEEERQRGNFPDRFSGHQFPNYSSELNVNALLLGDSALYLCASSIIRDRDNSPLHFGNGTRLTVT.

The CDR3 is CASSWPGVAGELFF. Here the CDR3 DNA reads TGTGCCAGCAGCTGGCCAGGGGTAGCCGGGGAGCTGTTTTTT. The chain carries TRBV7-4 and TRBJ2-2; D possibly corresponds to TRBD1 (6 bases). The ends were cut back, 4 bases at V and 6 bases at J, with 12 bases in the middle. From germline, CDR1 is SGHVT and CDR2 SQSDAQ. The CDR3 covers 14 residues.

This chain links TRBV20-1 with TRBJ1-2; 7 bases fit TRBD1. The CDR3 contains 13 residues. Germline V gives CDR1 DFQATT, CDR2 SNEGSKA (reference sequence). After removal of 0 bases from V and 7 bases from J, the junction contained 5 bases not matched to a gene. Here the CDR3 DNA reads TGCAGTGCTAGAGATCCTAGGGGGCTTGGCTACACCTTC. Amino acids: CSARDPRGLGYTF.

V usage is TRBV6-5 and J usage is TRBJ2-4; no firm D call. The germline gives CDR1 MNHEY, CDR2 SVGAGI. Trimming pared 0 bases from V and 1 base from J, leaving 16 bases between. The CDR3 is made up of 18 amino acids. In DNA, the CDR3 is TGTGCCAGCAGTTACTCGAATCCGGGCCGCGTCGCCAAAAACATTCAGTACTTC. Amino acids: CASSYSNPGRVAKNIQYF.

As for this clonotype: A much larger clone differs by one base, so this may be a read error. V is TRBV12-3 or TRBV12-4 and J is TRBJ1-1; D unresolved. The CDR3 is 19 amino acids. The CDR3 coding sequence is TGTGCCGGCAGTTGGCTGATCAACCCTCCGCCCGGTTCGAACACTGAAGCTTTCTTT. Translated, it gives CAGSWLINPPPGSNTEAFF.

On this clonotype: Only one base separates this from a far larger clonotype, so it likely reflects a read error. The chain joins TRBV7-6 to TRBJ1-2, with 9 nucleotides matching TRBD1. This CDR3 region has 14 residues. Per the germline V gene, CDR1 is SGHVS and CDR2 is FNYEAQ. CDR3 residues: CTSSLGQGGYGYTF. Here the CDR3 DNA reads TGTACCAGCAGCTTGGGACAGGGCGGCTATGGCTACACCTTC.

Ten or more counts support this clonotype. CDR3 sequence reads: CASTRPGAVQETQYF. The CDR3 nucleotides read TGTGCCAGCACCCGGCCCGGGGCGGTCCAAGAGACCCAGTACTTC. This chain joins TRBV7-2 and TRBJ2-5; D assignment may be TRBD1 or TRBD2 (5 bases each). This CDR3 has 15 amino acids. Germline assignment: CDR1 SGHTA and CDR2 FQGNSA. The ends were cut back, 7 bases at V and 1 base at J, with 16 bases in the middle.

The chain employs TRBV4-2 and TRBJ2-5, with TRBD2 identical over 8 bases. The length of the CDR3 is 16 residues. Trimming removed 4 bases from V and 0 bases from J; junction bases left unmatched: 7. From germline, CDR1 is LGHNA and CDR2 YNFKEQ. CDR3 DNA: TGTGCCAGCAGCCCTGGCGAGCGGGGGCACCAAGAGACCCAGTACTTC. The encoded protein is CASSPGERGHQETQYF.

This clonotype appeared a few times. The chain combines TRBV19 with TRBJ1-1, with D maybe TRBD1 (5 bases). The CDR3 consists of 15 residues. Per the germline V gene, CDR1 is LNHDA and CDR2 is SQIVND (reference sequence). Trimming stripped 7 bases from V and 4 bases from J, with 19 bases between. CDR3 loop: CASTLEFDRPTEAFF. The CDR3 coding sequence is TGTGCCAGTACCCTAGAGTTCGACAGACCCACTGAAGCTTTCTTT.

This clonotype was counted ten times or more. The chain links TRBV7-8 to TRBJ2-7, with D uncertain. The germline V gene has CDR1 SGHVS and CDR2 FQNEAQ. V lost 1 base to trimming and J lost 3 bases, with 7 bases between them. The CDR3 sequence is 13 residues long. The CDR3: CASSLDGSYEQYV. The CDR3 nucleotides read TGTGCCAGCAGCTTAGACGGCAGCTACGAGCAGTACGTC.